The subject of this entry is one T cell receptor beta chain. The data originate from a study of patients and donors after allogeneic stem cell transplantation. TCRdb called the RT-PCR reads again in MiXCR, with one record for every CDR3 protein. Of about a million distinct CDR3 sequences in the sample, around 17% are singletons; the top ten hold 5% to 6.5%. The CDR3 is 15 residues long. Trimming stripped 5 bases from V and 3 bases from J, with 16 bases between. Germline assignment: CDR1 MGHDK and CDR2 SYGVNS. Sequenced sample: blood, either unsorted or a sorted T cell fraction (not recorded which). This clonotype was sampled from a human donor who was either an allogeneic HSCT recipient or a stem cell or donor lymphocyte infusion donor (not recorded which). It is not recorded whose cells these are; they may come from a transplant donor. The gene calls are TRBV25-1 and TRBJ1-1; no definite D call. The CDR3 sequence is CASSLNVGLDTEAFF. In nucleotides, the CDR3 is TGTGCCAGCAGTCTAAACGTGGGTCTGGACACTGAAGCTTTCTTT.